Below are 19 T cell receptor beta chains sequenced from a single sample in a study of shared clonotypes between healthy human individuals. Repertoires were generated with immunoSEQ multiplex PCR, while TCRdb's copy carries only in-frame clones and drops some. The data hold 2 million to 2.5 million clones, with around 90% observed a single time. Sequencing was carried out using naive CD4+ T cells from PBMCs. Subset noted: CD45RA+ positively selected. Receptors were obtained from a man younger than 30 in good health. Some clones in this sample may be carry-over from other donors' samples.

This chain links TRBV7-8 with TRBJ2-2; D not certain. Germline V lookup: CDR1 SGHVS, CDR2 FQNEAQ. The V gene lost 4 bases and the J gene lost 2 bases, with 8 bases spanning the gap. This CDR3 has 14 amino acids. This CDR3 reads CASSSLVNTGELFF. CDR3 coding DNA: TGTGCCAGCAGCTCCCTTGTAAACACCGGGGAGCTGTTTTTT.

V is TRBV19 and J is TRBJ2-1; 12 bases match TRBD2. The CDR3 extends over 15 amino acids. V lost 5 bases and J lost 8; bases outside the gene matches: 7. The germline V gene has CDR1 LNHDA and CDR2 SQIVND (reference sequence). CDR3: CASSSRLAGVYEQFF. CDR3 nucleotides: TGTGCCAGTAGTTCGCGACTAGCGGGAGTTTATGAGCAGTTCTTC.

V is TRBV11-2 and J is TRBJ2-1; D remains ambiguous. This CDR3 region has 13 residues. Trimming cost V 3 bases and J 4 bases, with 7 bases left between them. Germline CDR1 reads SGHAT; CDR2 reads FQNNGV. CDR3 sequence: CASSFTVYNEQFF. In nucleotides, the CDR3 is TGTGCCAGCAGCTTCACCGTTTACAATGAGCAGTTCTTC.

The rearrangement joins TRBV28 to TRBJ1-2, with a tentative D call TRBD1 (6 bases). Trimming stripped 5 bases from V and 2 bases from J, with 9 bases between. The CDR3 is 13 residues long. Germline CDR1 reads MDHEN; CDR2 reads SYDVKM. The CDR3 coding sequence is TGTGCCAGCAGTCACAGGGCGAACTATGGCTACACCTTC. Encoded protein: CASSHRANYGYTF.

V and J are TRBV5-6 and TRBJ2-3; TRBD2 matches 7 bases. The junction had 11 bases not matched to a gene; V was cut back by 0 bases and J by 4 bases. The CDR3 runs 17 residues. CDR1 and CDR2 (germline): SGHDT, YYEEEE. The CDR3 DNA reads as TGTGCCAGCAGCTTGGATATTGGGGGAGGGCCTCCAGATACGCAGTATTTT. This gives the protein CASSLDIGGGPPDTQYF.

This chain joins TRBV6-5 and TRBJ1-3, with TRBD1 as a possible D gene (6 bases). Trimming left V 5 bases short and J 9 bases short, with 17 bases between. The CDR3 length is 14 residues. Germline CDR1 reads MNHEY; CDR2 reads SVGAGI. Here the CDR3 reads CASSQTTGFATIYF. CDR3 nucleotide sequence: TGTGCCAGCAGTCAGACGACAGGTTTTGCCACCATATATTTT.

The V gene is TRBV4-1, the J gene TRBJ1-3, with a tentative D call TRBD1 (5 bases). There are 16 residues in the CDR3. Per germline, CDR1 MGHRA and CDR2 YSYEKL. V dropped 1 base and J dropped 0 bases, with 10 bases sitting between them. The CDR3 loop is CASSQGGTSSGNTIYF. CDR3 bases: TGCGCCAGCAGCCAAGGGGGGACGTCCTCTGGAAACACCATATATTTT.

This rearrangement joins TRBV27 to TRBJ2-2, with TRBD2 matching over 9 bases. Germline assignment: CDR1 MNHEY and CDR2 SMNVEV (reference sequence). After removal of 6 bases from V and 4 bases from J, the junction contained 12 bases not matched to a gene. The CDR3 is made up of 17 amino acids. Written as DNA, the CDR3 is TGTGCCAGCAGGCCCTCCTTAGCGGGAGCGGTCACCGGGGAGCTGTTTTTT. Protein sequence: CASRPSLAGAVTGELFF.

The chain couples TRBV30 to TRBJ1-1; 8 bases are shared with TRBD1. Germline CDR1 and CDR2: GTSNPN and SVGIG (reference sequence). J lost 7 bases, V lost 5 bases, and 6 bases had no gene match. This CDR3 contains 12 residues. CDR3 sequence reads: CAWVDRADEAFF. The CDR3 DNA reads TGTGCCTGGGTGGACAGGGCGGATGAAGCTTTCTTT.

The rearrangement joins TRBV29-1 to TRBJ1-4; D unresolved. V was trimmed by 7 bases and J by 0 bases, leaving 9 bases between them. The length of the CDR3 is 13 residues. CDR1 and CDR2 (germline): SQVTM, ANQGSEA. This chain's CDR3 is CSAHSATNEKLFF. The CDR3 DNA reads as TGCAGCGCTCACAGTGCAACTAATGAAAAACTGTTTTTT.

Concerning this clone itself: Other DNA sequences in the same sample also yield this CDR3. The chain couples TRBV7-2 to TRBJ2-7, with TRBD1 as a possible D gene (5 bases). The CDR3 loop spans 14 amino acids. V gave up 1 base and J gave up 1 base, with 8 bases separating them. Germline V gene sequence: CDR1 SGHTA, CDR2 FQGNSA. The CDR3, as DNA: TGTGCCAGCAGCTTAGAGCAGGGATCCTACGAGCAGTACTTC. The encoded protein is CASSLEQGSYEQYF.

The chain joins TRBV5-4 to TRBJ2-5; 9 bases are a match to TRBD1. The ends lost 4 bases at V and 5 bases at J; junction bases unmatched: 9. The germline CDR1 and CDR2 sequences are SGHNT and YYREEE (reference sequence). The CDR3 extends over 15 amino acids. The CDR3: CASSRPGQGEETQYF. CDR3 DNA: TGTGCCAGCAGCCGACCGGGACAGGGTGAGGAGACCCAGTACTTC.

The CDR3 DNA reads TGTGCCAGCAGCAGGATGGGGCGGGGTGCAGATACGCAGTATTTT. It translates to CASSRMGRGADTQYF. V gene TRBV28 combines with J gene TRBJ2-3, with D maybe TRBD2 (6 bases). The V and J ends lost 6 bases and 4 bases respectively, with 17 bases between them. The CDR3 covers 15 residues. CDR1 is MDHEN, CDR2 SYDVKM, per germline.

This clone has just one count. Other DNA sequences in this sample translate to the same CDR3. This chain uses TRBV5-1 with TRBJ2-7; 8 nucleotides agree with TRBD1. Germline trimming cut 0 bases from V and 4 bases from J; bases unmatched to any gene: 3. The length of the CDR3 is 14 residues. CDR1 is SGHRS and CDR2 is YFSETQ in the germline V gene. The CDR3 protein is CASSLGQGYYEQYF. For the CDR3, the DNA is TGCGCCAGCAGCTTGGGACAGGGGTATTACGAGCAGTACTTC.

Regarding this clone: Distinct nucleotide sequences in the sample also encode this CDR3. The chain combines TRBV28 with TRBJ1-2; 10 bases agree with TRBD1. V dropped 5 bases and J dropped 5; count of bases not matched to a gene: 2. The CDR3 length is 13 residues. Germline-derived CDR1 and CDR2 are MDHEN and SYDVKM. The CDR3 bases are TGTGCCAGCAGTAGGGGACAGGGGTATGGCTACACCTTC. It is translated as CASSRGQGYGYTF.

In the case of this clone: The same CDR3 also results from other DNA sequences found in this sample. The chain uses TRBV18 and TRBJ2-7; D is undetermined. CDR1 and CDR2 from the germline V gene are KGHSH and LQKENI. The CDR3 loop spans 14 amino acids. The ends were cut back, 3 bases at V and 3 bases at J, with 12 bases in the middle. In DNA, the CDR3 is TGTGCCAGCTCACCGGGTACAGTCGGCTACGAGCAGTACTTC. It translates to CASSPGTVGYEQYF.

This sequence joins TRBV28 and TRBJ2-3; no definite D call. Trimming took 6 bases from V and 3 from J, leaving 16 bases between them. This CDR3 has 15 residues. CDR1 and CDR2 (germline): MDHEN, SYDVKM. The CDR3 region has the DNA TGTGCCAGCAGGATAGCTACAGCGACAACAGATACGCAGTATTTT. Protein: CASRIATATTDTQYF.

CDR3 amino acids: CASSLRTGVETQYF. CDR3 DNA sequence: TGCGCCAGCAGCTTGCGGACAGGGGTAGAGACCCAGTACTTC. This chain connects TRBV5-1 to TRBJ2-5; 9 bases match TRBD1. The germline V gene has CDR1 SGHRS and CDR2 YFSETQ. The CDR3 runs to 14 residues. J gave up 4 bases and V 1 base, and 2 bases lay outside the gene matches.

This clone was detected once. CDR3 sequence: CASSQEDGGPYNEQFF. The CDR3 DNA is TGTGCCAGCAGCCAAGAGGACGGTGGACCCTACAATGAGCAGTTCTTC. The V and J genes are TRBV4-2 and TRBJ2-1; D is undetermined. Trimming shortened V by 0 bases and J by 2 bases, and 11 bases separated the two germline ends. CDR1 and CDR2 (germline): LGHNA, YNFKEQ. The CDR3 consists of 16 residues.